The text below deals with one TCR beta chain. This sample is part of a study of read filtering for tumor transcriptome and immune sequencing. Molecular barcoded adaptors covering alpha/delta and beta/gamma chains were used on 400 ng RNA. TCRdb reprocessed the reads via MiXCR and lists one record per CDR3 protein. The data contain about 130,000 distinct CDR3 sequences, under 15% of them singletons. Trimming pared 4 bases from V and 8 bases from J, leaving 14 bases between. The germline gives CDR1 GTSNPN, CDR2 SVGIG (reference sequence). The CDR3 length is 13 residues. Specimen: a population of CD138-negative cells sorted from bone marrow. V gene TRBV30 combines with J gene TRBJ2-2; D might be TRBD2 (6 bases). This receptor was identified in a donor at least 40 years old with multiple myeloma. The CDR3 loop is CAWTLRLGGELFF. The CDR3 coding sequence is TGTGCCTGGACCCTCAGACTAGGGGGGGAGCTGTTTTTT.